What follows are 27 T cell receptor beta chains derived from one specimen sequenced in a study of siplizumab effects on memory and regulatory T cells. Clones were read by immunoSEQ multiplex PCR, and TCRdb kept only the in-frame ones, dropping some. The table has more than 85,000 clones, around 90% seen once; the top ten hold around 0.75%. Specimen: Tregs sorted from blood. The origin of the receptors is a human donor in good health.

V and J are TRBV2 and TRBJ1-2; TRBD1 is a possible D gene (5 bases). Germline V gene lookup returns CDR1 SNHLY and CDR2 FYNNEI. CDR3 length equals 18 residues. The V and J ends lost 7 bases and 3 bases respectively, with 27 bases between them. The CDR3 sequence is CASTKTGLGYNLYYGYTF. The CDR3 DNA is TGTGCCAGCACCAAAACAGGCCTGGGGTATAATCTATACTATGGCTACACCTTC.

V usage is TRBV5-1 and J usage is TRBJ1-4; TRBD1 might be the D (6 bases). Germline V lookup: CDR1 SGHRS, CDR2 YFSETQ. The V gene lost 1 base and the J gene lost 0 bases, with 10 bases spanning the gap. This CDR3 spans 16 amino acids. CDR3 nucleotides: TGCGCCAGCAGCTTGTCGACAGGCGCAACTAATGAAAAACTGTTTTTT. Amino acids: CASSLSTGATNEKLFF.

The V call is TRBV18, the J call TRBJ1-3; the D is unclear. V was pared by 2 bases and J by 0 bases, with 14 bases between. Germline V gene sequence: CDR1 KGHSH, CDR2 LQKENI. This CDR3 comprises 17 residues. In DNA form, the CDR3 reads TGTGCCAGCTCACCATCTTGGGATAGCCCCTCTGGAAACACCATATATTTT. This sequence encodes CASSPSWDSPSGNTIYF.

V is TRBV5-6 and J is TRBJ2-3, with D possibly being TRBD2 (5 bases). The CDR3 loop spans 14 amino acids. The germline V gene encodes CDR1 SGHDT and CDR2 YYEEEE. Trimming left V 4 bases short and J 3 bases short, with 12 bases between. CDR3 amino acids: CASSLRRATDTQYF. The DNA of the CDR3 is TGTGCCAGCAGCCTACGGCGGGCAACAGATACGCAGTATTTT.

This clone came up a few times. The V and J genes are TRBV6-4 and TRBJ2-7; TRBD1 or TRBD2 may be the D gene (5 bases each). This CDR3 region has 15 residues. CDR1 MRHNA and CDR2 SNTAGT come from the germline V gene. The ends were cut back, 11 bases at V and 0 bases at J, with 20 bases in the middle. CDR3 nucleotides: TGTGCCGTATTCAACCGGGACGCGAGCTCCTACGAGCAGTACTTC. Translated: CAVFNRDASSYEQYF.

This chain links TRBV6-6 with TRBJ2-7, with TRBD2 matching 10 bases. J gave up 2 bases and V 7 bases, and 5 bases lay outside the gene matches. CDR1 and CDR2 (germline): MNHNY, SVGAGI (reference sequence). The CDR3 is 14 amino acids. This chain's CDR3 is CASTALAGPYEQYF. In nucleotides, the CDR3 is TGTGCCAGCACTGCACTAGCGGGACCCTACGAGCAGTACTTC.

This chain links TRBV10-3 with TRBJ2-3; no firm D call. CDR1 and CDR2 from the germline V gene are ENHRY and SYGVKD. Trimming removed 4 bases at V and 6 bases at J, with 8 bases between. This CDR3 is 12 amino acids long. CDR3 protein: CAISGSRDTQYF. The DNA of the CDR3 is TGTGCCATCAGTGGGTCTCGGGATACGCAGTATTTT.

This clone was seen a handful of times. The gene calls are TRBV14 and TRBJ1-1; perhaps TRBD1 as D (5 bases). V was shortened by 4 bases and J by 5 bases, with 11 bases between the two germline ends. CDR1 is SGHDN, CDR2 FVKESK, per germline. There are 13 residues in the CDR3. Here the CDR3 DNA reads TGTGCCAGCAGCCCGTGGCAGGGAACTGAAGCTTTCTTT. It translates to CASSPWQGTEAFF.

CDR3 sequence (DNA): TGTGCCAGCTCACCTTACGTGAACACTGAAGCTTTCTTT. This translates into CASSPYVNTEAFF. The chain is built from TRBV18 and TRBJ1-1; D not certain. V was pared by 3 bases and J by 0 bases, with 5 bases between. Per the germline V gene, CDR1 is KGHSH and CDR2 is LQKENI. The CDR3 has 13 amino acids.

The chain employs TRBV9 and TRBJ2-1; TRBD2 matches 7 bases. This CDR3 is 15 amino acids long. Germline CDR1 SGDLS, CDR2 YYNGEE. V shed 4 bases, J shed 4 bases, and the junction held 8 bases outside the gene matches. The CDR3 sequence is CASSPRLADYNEQFF. CDR3 nucleotides: TGTGCCAGCAGCCCTCGTCTAGCGGATTACAATGAGCAGTTCTTC.

The rearrangement uses TRBV6-5 and TRBJ1-6; possible D gene TRBD1, 5 bases. Per germline, CDR1 MNHEY and CDR2 SVGAGI. Deletions cut 2 bases from V and 9 bases from J, with 11 bases between. The length of the CDR3 is 14 residues. As DNA, the CDR3 is TGTGCCAGCAGTTACCCTGCTGGGACTTCACCCCTCCACTTT. Translating gives CASSYPAGTSPLHF.

The CDR3 loop reads CASGRDRVVDIQYF. CDR3 in DNA: TGTGCCAGCGGCCGGGACAGGGTGGTGGACATTCAGTACTTC. The chain has TRBV2 and TRBJ2-4; 9 positions match TRBD1. CDR3 size: 14 residues. Looked up from germline, CDR1 is SNHLY and CDR2 is FYNNEI. After removal of 8 bases from V and 8 bases from J, the junction contained 10 bases not matched to a gene.

The gene calls are TRBV5-5 and TRBJ2-1; TRBD1 agrees at 7 bases. CDR3 length: 13 residues. CDR1 and CDR2 (germline): SGHKS, YYEKEE (reference sequence). Trimming took 2 bases from V and 8 from J; bases not matched to a gene: 4. For the CDR3, the DNA is TGTGCCAGCAGCTTAGTAGGGGGCCATGAGCAGTTCTTC. Residues: CASSLVGGHEQFF.

This clone is a singleton in its sample. The genes are TRBV25-1 and TRBJ1-3; D gene ambiguous. Deletions cut 7 bases from V and 3 bases from J, with 7 bases between. The CDR3 consists of 12 residues. Germline CDR1 MGHDK, CDR2 SYGVNS. Here the CDR3 DNA reads TGTGCCAGCACGGGTTTTGGAAACACCATATATTTT. Residues: CASTGFGNTIYF.

The V call is TRBV18, the J call TRBJ2-7, with 7 bases aligning to TRBD2. This CDR3 spans 15 amino acids. Trimming cost V 2 bases and J 7 bases; bases outside gene matches: 11. Germline CDR1 KGHSH, CDR2 LQKENI. The CDR3 region is CASSPIASGGEEQYF. Written as DNA, the CDR3 is TGTGCCAGCTCACCAATTGCATCGGGAGGTGAAGAGCAGTACTTC.

The rearrangement uses TRBV5-1 and TRBJ1-1, with D possibly TRBD1 on 6 matching bases. CDR3 length equals 11 residues. V dropped 7 bases and J dropped 6 bases, with 10 bases sitting between them. The germline V gene encodes CDR1 SGHRS and CDR2 YFSETQ. The CDR3 region has the DNA TGCGCCAGCTGGGGGGGCTCTGAAGCTTTCTTT. Amino acids: CASWGGSEAFF.

The chain is built from TRBV4-1 and TRBJ1-6; TRBD1 matches at 7 bases. The CDR3 loop spans 14 amino acids. The germline CDR1 and CDR2 sequences are MGHRA and YSYEKL. V lost 5 bases and J lost 7; bases outside the gene matches: 5. The chain's CDR3 is CASSFDRVNSPLHF. CDR3 bases: TGCGCCAGCAGCTTCGACAGGGTGAATTCACCCCTCCACTTT.

V and J are TRBV2 and TRBJ1-5; 7 nucleotides align to TRBD1. V lost 2 bases and J lost 4; bases outside the gene matches: 5. From germline, CDR1 is SNHLY and CDR2 FYNNEI. The CDR3 length is 15 residues. CDR3 bases: TGTGCCAGCAGTGAAAGGCAGGGGGTAAATCAGCCCCAGCATTTT. Protein sequence: CASSERQGVNQPQHF.

The rearrangement joins TRBV2 to TRBJ1-2; 8 bases fit TRBD1. The CDR3 totals 15 residues. J was trimmed by 4 bases and V by 6 bases; bases with no gene match: 10. Germline lookup yields CDR1 SNHLY and CDR2 FYNNEI. CDR3 protein: CASSIDQGAGYGYTF. CDR3 nucleotide sequence: TGTGCCAGCAGCATCGATCAGGGGGCCGGCTATGGCTACACCTTC.

The chain is built from TRBV5-1 and TRBJ2-7, with D uncertain. There are 11 residues in the CDR3. Deletions cut 5 bases from V and 2 bases from J, with 5 bases between. Germline CDR1 SGHRS, CDR2 YFSETQ. CDR3: CASRSAYEQYF. The CDR3 bases are TGCGCCAGCAGATCCGCCTACGAGCAGTACTTC. Full variable domain (remainder filled in from reference TRBV5-1 and TRBJ2-7): KAGVTQTPRYLIKTRGQQVTLSCSPISGHRSVSWYQQTPGQGLQFLFEYFSETQRNKGNFPGRFSGRQFSNSRSEMNVSTLELGDSALYLCASRSAYEQYFGPGTRLTVT.

The V gene is TRBV13, the J gene TRBJ2-7; D not resolved. Deletions cut 5 bases from V and 7 bases from J, with 15 bases between. The CDR3 runs 13 residues. Germline V gene lookup returns CDR1 PRHDT and CDR2 FYEKMQ (reference sequence). CDR3 DNA sequence: TGTGCCAGCAGCCTAAGACTTGGACGGGAGCAGTACTTC. It translates to CASSLRLGREQYF.

This chain joins TRBV6-5 and TRBJ2-5, with unresolved D. Trimming stripped 2 bases from V and 5 bases from J, with 3 bases between. The V gene's germline CDR1 is MNHEY and CDR2 SVGAGI. This CDR3 has 11 amino acids. In DNA form, the CDR3 reads TGTGCCAGCAGTTACCGGGAGACCCAGTACTTC. Protein sequence: CASSYRETQYF.

This clone has only a few counts. Other DNA variants within this sample encode the same CDR3. The chain uses TRBV5-1 and TRBJ1-2; a possible D gene is TRBD1 (6 bases). V shed 0 bases and J shed 2 bases, with 8 bases lying between them. Germline loops: CDR1 SGHRS, CDR2 YFSETQ. This CDR3 is 14 amino acids long. CDR3 sequence reads: CASSLGDRNYGYTF. The DNA for the CDR3 is TGCGCCAGCAGCTTGGGAGACAGGAACTATGGCTACACCTTC.

The rearrangement links TRBV12-5 to TRBJ2-4; 8 bases fit TRBD2. Losses at the gene ends were 5 bases for V and 1 base for J; bases not matched to a gene: 13. This CDR3 contains 18 residues. Germline CDR1 and CDR2: LGHNT and FRNRAP. CDR3 amino acids: CASGPPGRGGMAKNIQYF. CDR3 bases: TGTGCTAGTGGTCCACCCGGACGGGGGGGGATGGCCAAAAACATTCAGTACTTC. The variable domain in full, completed from reference TRBV12-5 and TRBJ2-4, reads DARVTQTPRHKVTEMGQEVTMRCQPILGHNTVFWYRQTMMQGLELLAYFRNRAPLDDSGMPKDRFSAEMPDATLATLKIQPSEPRDSAVYFCASGPPGRGGMAKNIQYFGAGTRLSVL.

The chain has TRBV2 and TRBJ1-1, with 8 bases aligning to TRBD1. The V gene end was trimmed by 6 bases and the J gene end by 0 bases; junction bases not matched to a gene: 3. CDR1 and CDR2 from the germline V gene are SNHLY and FYNNEI. The length of the CDR3 is 14 residues. The CDR3 DNA reads TGTGCCAGCAGGCGACAGGGGTTGAACACTGAAGCTTTCTTT. Amino acids: CASRRQGLNTEAFF.

CDR3 sequence (DNA): TGTGCCAGCGGGGTCCCTAGCGGTGAGCAGTTCTTC. Translated: CASGVPSGEQFF. The genes are TRBV18 and TRBJ2-1; 7 nucleotides align to TRBD2. CDR1 KGHSH and CDR2 LQKENI come from the germline V gene. The V segment lost 8 bases and the J segment 9 bases; nucleotides outside the gene matches: 7. The CDR3 consists of 12 residues.

The rearrangement uses TRBV12-5 and TRBJ1-1; D gene unclear. The germline V gene has CDR1 LGHNT and CDR2 FRNRAP. Deletions cut 3 bases from V and 0 bases from J, with 5 bases between. There are 13 residues in the CDR3. The CDR3 loop reads CASGFSVNTEAFF. The CDR3 DNA reads as TGTGCTAGTGGTTTTTCGGTGAACACTGAAGCTTTCTTT.